These 25 T cell receptor beta chains share one sample of origin, sequenced in a study of cytomegalovirus exposure and HLA in healthy donors (dated by TCRdb to 2017 to 2019). The receptor library was made with the immunoSEQ multiplex PCR assay. The multiplex PCR relied on a mix of 60 forward primers for TCR Vbeta segments and 13 reverse primers for TCR Jbeta segments. TCRdb carries this immuneACCESS record with in-frame sequences only. Its versions omit some clonotypes, under half of them owing to an unresolved V gene in the studies checked, with the rest unexplained. In this sample the table shows under 200,000 clones, about four fifths of which occur a single time. The top ten hold about 1.4% of the sample. The specimen was PBMCs. Source of these receptors: a girl under 18 in good health and CMV-seropositive.

CDR3 loop: CASSWGRTSGRVFAYEQYF. CDR3 DNA: TGCGCCAGCAGCTGGGGGCGGACTAGCGGGAGGGTCTTTGCCTACGAGCAGTACTTC. The chain carries TRBV5-1 and TRBJ2-7; 15 bases agree with TRBD2. Germline CDR1 and CDR2: SGHRS and YFSETQ. The CDR3 extends over 19 amino acids. Germline trimming cut 3 bases from V and 2 bases from J; bases unmatched to any gene: 12. Based on the CDR3 plus reference TRBV5-1 and TRBJ2-7, the full variable domain is KAGVTQTPRYLIKTRGQQVTLSCSPISGHRSVSWYQQTPGQGLQFLFEYFSETQRNKGNFPGRFSGRQFSNSRSEMNVSTLELGDSALYLCASSWGRTSGRVFAYEQYFGPGTRLTVT.

The rearrangement joins TRBV28 to TRBJ2-1; perhaps TRBD1 as D (6 bases). Trimming took off 4 bases at V and 8 bases at J, with 24 bases between the two ends. The germline V gene encodes CDR1 MDHEN and CDR2 SYDVKM. There are 17 residues in the CDR3. CDR3 region: CASSSGQLLLSYYEQFF. In DNA, the CDR3 is TGTGCCAGCAGTTCCGGACAGCTATTACTGTCATACTATGAGCAGTTCTTC.

The chain recombines TRBV6-5 with TRBJ2-1; a weak D match, TRBD2 (6 bases). The CDR3 loop spans 13 amino acids. Germline assignment: CDR1 MNHEY and CDR2 SVGAGI. The germline V and J ends were trimmed by 5 bases and 6 bases, with 11 bases remaining between them. The CDR3 is CASSRISGNEQFF. The CDR3, as DNA: TGTGCCAGCAGTCGTATTAGCGGCAATGAGCAGTTCTTC.

The chain has TRBV2 and TRBJ2-3, with D unclear. There are 15 residues in the CDR3. The germline gives CDR1 SNHLY, CDR2 FYNNEI. The V end was cut by 1 base, the J end by 2 bases, with 10 bases between. The CDR3 DNA follows: TGTGCCAGCAGTGAAGGACATATCCTCACAGATACGCAGTATTTT. Protein sequence: CASSEGHILTDTQYF.

The V call is TRBV19, the J call TRBJ1-1; TRBD1 agrees at 8 bases. The length of the CDR3 is 17 residues. Germline V gives CDR1 LNHDA, CDR2 SQIVND (reference sequence). The CDR3, as DNA: TGTGCTTCCAACCTAAACACAGGGGGTGGGATGAACACTGAAGCTTTCTTT. Amino acids: CASNLNTGGGMNTEAFF.

The table lists this clone with a count of one. The chain links TRBV30 to TRBJ1-1; the D gene is possibly TRBD1 (6 bases). Trimming removed 4 bases at V and 4 bases at J, with 16 bases between. The germline V gene has CDR1 GTSNPN and CDR2 SVGIG (reference sequence). The CDR3 totals 14 residues. The CDR3 sequence is CAWTSRGEGTEAFF. The CDR3 DNA follows: TGTGCCTGGACCAGCAGGGGAGAGGGCACTGAAGCTTTCTTT.

CDR3 sequence: CAISESRGNEQYF. CDR3 nucleotide sequence: TGTGCCATCAGTGAGTCTAGAGGGAACGAGCAGTACTTC. The chain combines TRBV10-3 with TRBJ2-7; D possibly corresponds to TRBD2 (5 bases). Germline V gene lookup returns CDR1 ENHRY and CDR2 SYGVKD. The ends were cut back, 0 bases at V and 5 bases at J, with 8 bases in the middle. The CDR3 spans 13 residues.

CDR3 in DNA: TGTGCCAGTAGTCGGACAGTTAACTATGGCTACACCTTC. Amino acid sequence: CASSRTVNYGYTF. This chain links TRBV19 with TRBJ1-2; D possibly corresponds to TRBD1 (6 bases). The CDR3 length is 13 residues. V shed 5 bases and J shed 1 base, with 8 bases lying between them. Germline V lookup: CDR1 LNHDA, CDR2 SQIVND (reference sequence).

The chain combines TRBV2 with TRBJ2-5, with TRBD2 matching 7 bases. Germline values: CDR1 SNHLY, CDR2 FYNNEI. This CDR3 is 17 amino acids long. V was pared by 4 bases and J by 5 bases, with 16 bases of the junction left unmatched. The CDR3 region is CASSVRASGRRFETQYF. The DNA of the CDR3 is TGTGCCAGCAGTGTACGGGCTAGCGGAAGGAGGTTCGAGACCCAGTACTTC.

V is TRBV18 and J is TRBJ2-5; D not certain. Per the germline V gene, CDR1 is KGHSH and CDR2 is LQKENI. V lost 2 bases and J lost 5, with 9 bases in between. The CDR3 totals 13 residues. The CDR3 is CASSPGQVETQYF. The CDR3 nucleotides read TGTGCCAGCTCACCAGGGCAGGTCGAGACCCAGTACTTC.

The V call is TRBV18, the J call TRBJ2-2; D uncertain. CDR3 length: 14 residues. Germline CDR1 and CDR2: KGHSH and LQKENI. V was cut by 3 bases and J by 6 bases, with 11 bases left in between. In nucleotides, the CDR3 is TGTGCCAGCTCACCCACTTTAAGTTCCGGGGAGCTGTTTTTT. It encodes CASSPTLSSGELFF.

This clone turned up a few times. The genes are TRBV28 and TRBJ1-1, with 7 positions matching TRBD1. V dropped 7 bases and J dropped 8; count of bases not matched to a gene: 10. Germline V lookup: CDR1 MDHEN, CDR2 SYDVKM. This CDR3 has 13 residues. The CDR3 bases are TGTGCCAGCACCCGGGGAGTACAGGGGGAAGCTTTCTTT. Its protein product is CASTRGVQGEAFF.

The chain recombines TRBV30 with TRBJ2-1, with a tentative D call TRBD1 (6 bases). CDR3 length: 16 residues. Trimming pared 3 bases from V and 0 bases from J, leaving 15 bases between. CDR1 GTSNPN and CDR2 SVGIG come from the germline V gene (reference sequence). The chain's CDR3 is CAWSPRQESSYNEQFF. For the CDR3, the DNA is TGTGCCTGGAGCCCCCGACAGGAGAGCTCCTACAATGAGCAGTTCTTC.

The chain joins TRBV11-2 to TRBJ1-1; TRBD1 is a possible D gene (5 bases). V was shortened by 3 bases and J by 1 base, with 21 bases between the two germline ends. This CDR3 spans 18 amino acids. CDR1 and CDR2 from the germline V gene are SGHAT and FQNNGV. In DNA, the CDR3 is TGTGCCAGCAGCTTTTACCCCACCCTCAGGGAGGCGAACACTGAAGCTTTCTTT. It specifies CASSFYPTLREANTEAFF.

The chain uses TRBV4-3 and TRBJ2-7; 7 nucleotides match TRBD1. The CDR3 totals 14 residues. Looked up from germline, CDR1 is LGHNA and CDR2 is YSLEER. The trim removed 5 bases at V and 0 bases at J, leaving 4 bases unmatched. The CDR3 loop is CASSTGTASYEQYF. CDR3 DNA sequence: TGCGCCAGCAGCACTGGGACAGCCTCCTACGAGCAGTACTTC.

V gene TRBV27 combines with J gene TRBJ2-7, with D possibly TRBD2 on 5 matching bases. The CDR3 extends over 13 amino acids. V dropped 4 bases and J dropped 6 bases, with 13 bases sitting between them. The germline CDR1 and CDR2 sequences are MNHEY and SMNVEV (reference sequence). The CDR3 DNA reads as TGTGCCAGCAGTTCTCTAACTAGGCTCGAGCAGTACTTC. Translated: CASSSLTRLEQYF.

The chain couples TRBV15 to TRBJ2-3; 12 bases fit TRBD2. Trimming took 4 bases from V and 5 from J; bases not matched to a gene: 16. Germline CDR1 and CDR2: LNHNV and YYDKDF (reference sequence). The CDR3 is made up of 19 amino acids. CDR3: CATSTPTGLAGWEKDTQYF. Here the CDR3 DNA reads TGTGCCACCAGCACTCCCACGGGACTAGCGGGTTGGGAAAAAGATACGCAGTATTTT.

The V and J genes are TRBV23-1 and TRBJ1-1; no definite D call. TRBV23-1 is an open reading frame whose function is uncertain. Trimming removed 3 bases from V and 1 base from J, with 21 bases in between. The CDR3 is 18 amino acids. The CDR3 DNA is TGCGCCAGCAGTCACATGCCTCCCGGGGTGTGGGAGAACACTGAAGCTTTCTTT. This sequence encodes CASSHMPPGVWENTEAFF.

The V call is TRBV19, the J call TRBJ2-1, with D unclear. CDR1 and CDR2 (germline): LNHDA, SQIVND (reference sequence). The CDR3 covers 13 residues. V was pared by 4 bases and J by 6 bases, with 10 bases between. CDR3 in DNA: TGTGCCAGTAGTAATGCGCACTCCAATGAGCAGTTCTTC. This codes for CASSNAHSNEQFF.

The chain joins TRBV28 to TRBJ1-1, with D uncertain. Looked up from germline, CDR1 is MDHEN and CDR2 is SYDVKM. V gave up 4 bases and J gave up 5 bases, with 17 bases separating them. The CDR3 is 15 amino acids. CDR3 in DNA: TGTGCCAGCAGTTCCCCGGTGGAGGCTGTAACTGAAGCTTTCTTT. Amino acid sequence: CASSSPVEAVTEAFF.

The chain employs TRBV5-5 and TRBJ2-7; 8 bases align to TRBD1. Germline lookup yields CDR1 SGHKS and CDR2 YYEKEE (reference sequence). The length of the CDR3 is 16 residues. Trimming cost V 0 bases and J 3 bases; bases outside gene matches: 8. CDR3 residues: CASSLAPDRANYEQYF. The CDR3 region has the DNA TGTGCCAGCAGCTTGGCCCCGGACAGGGCGAACTACGAGCAGTACTTC. Combining the CDR3 with reference TRBV5-5 and TRBJ2-7 gives the whole variable domain DAGVTQSPTHLIKTRGQQVTLRCSPISGHKSVSWYQQVLGQGPQFIFQYYEKEERGRGNFPDRFSARQFPNYSSELNVNALLLGDSALYLCASSLAPDRANYEQYFGPGTRLTVT.

The V gene is TRBV5-1, the J gene TRBJ2-7, with unresolved D. The CDR3 runs to 13 residues. Germline V CDR1 and CDR2: SGHRS, YFSETQ. V was pared by 0 bases and J by 4 bases, with 8 bases between. The CDR3 bases are TGCGCCAGCAGCTTGGACTACGAATACGAGCAGTACTTC. Amino acids: CASSLDYEYEQYF.

The chain is built from TRBV27 and TRBJ2-1; TRBD2 matches at 13 bases. From germline, CDR1 is MNHEY and CDR2 SMNVEV (reference sequence). This CDR3 is 16 amino acids long. V dropped 5 bases and J dropped 12; count of bases not matched to a gene: 13. As DNA, the CDR3 is TGTGCCAGCAGTCCCCTACCGGGACTAGCGGGGCTAGGGCAGTTCTTC. Its translation is CASSPLPGLAGLGQFF.

V gene TRBV5-1 combines with J gene TRBJ2-3; D is uncertain. Looked up from germline, CDR1 is SGHRS and CDR2 is YFSETQ. V lost 0 bases to trimming and J lost 1 base, with 9 bases between them. The CDR3 runs 15 residues. The CDR3 loop reads CASSLASRGTDTQYF. CDR3 in DNA: TGCGCCAGCAGCTTGGCCTCACGGGGCACAGATACGCAGTATTTT.

V gene TRBV10-1 combines with J gene TRBJ2-1; tentatively, D is TRBD2 (6 bases). The CDR3 extends over 15 amino acids. Per germline, CDR1 WNHNN and CDR2 SYGVQD (reference sequence). Between the trimmed V and J ends, which lost 2 bases and 3 bases, there was a span of 11 bases. In nucleotides, the CDR3 is TGCGCCAGCAGTGAGACGGCGGGGAACTACAATGAGCAGTTCTTC. Its translation is CASSETAGNYNEQFF.